The clone carrying this TCR beta chain was seen more than once but under ten times. V lost 1 base and J lost 2, with 9 bases in between. CDR1 and CDR2 (germline): SGHTA, FQGNSA. This CDR3 spans 15 amino acids. Original processing notes: It was from reference gene primer amplification that nucleated cell counts were estimated. The protocol was immunoSEQ multiplex PCR, while the TCRdb copy is restricted to in-frame clones and leaves out a portion. D and trimming were read from the DNA, whereas the V and J calls and clone size are those reported in that table. The sample has over 110,000 clones, 75% to 90% seen once; the top ten hold approximately 3.5%. This entry comes from a study of blood T cell repertoires in COVID-19.

This sequence was found in a man between 65 and 79 years old who had recovered from COVID-19. V is TRBV7-2 and J is TRBJ2-1; D is perhaps TRBD1 (5 bases). The sample taken for sequencing was peripheral blood. CDR3 amino acids: CASSLEDRTYNEQFF. As DNA, the CDR3 is TGTGCCAGCAGCTTAGAAGACAGAACCTACAATGAGCAGTTCTTC.